The rows below give T cell receptor beta chains drawn from one sample of a study of blood T cell repertoires in COVID-19. Clones were read by immunoSEQ multiplex PCR, and TCRdb kept only the in-frame ones, dropping some. The profile shows 150,000 to 190,000 clones, 70% to 85% of them singletons. Sequencing input: peripheral blood. All receptors come from a woman aged 50 to 60 with acute or convalescent COVID-19. The CDR3 runs from the conserved cysteine through the conserved F or W. A D gene is named only where the DNA matches it firmly. For some rows the clone size is stated as once, few or many, or as a class when expanded; others skip it.

>TRBV13|.|TRBJ2-1|.
TGTGCCAGCAGCCCTACCCCGAGCGCAACGATCGACAATGAGCAGTTCTTC
CASSPTPSATIDNEQFF
>TRBV4-2|TRBD2|TRBJ2-2|few
TGTGCCAGCAGCCAAATTTCTAGCGGGGGTTACACCGGGGAGCTGTTTTTT
CASSQISSGGYTGELFF
>TRBV7-7|TRBD1|TRBJ2-5|few
TGTGCCAGCAGCTTACGGGGACAGGGGGGAGAGACCCAGTACTTC
CASSLRGQGGETQYF
>TRBV3-1/TRBV3-2|.|TRBJ1-1|.
TGTGCCACCTTCACGAGGCGCGGAGGTGACACTGAAGCTTTCTTT
CATFTRRGGDTEAFF
>TRBV2|.|TRBJ2-7|.
TGTGCCAGCAGTGAGACAGAGGACTACGAGCAGTACTTC
CASSETEDYEQYF
>TRBV5-5|TRBD1|TRBJ2-7|.
TGTGCCAGCAGCTTGCGGACAGGGTTCGACGAGCAGTACTTC
CASSLRTGFDEQYF
>TRBV5-1|TRBD2|TRBJ2-7|.
TGCGCCAGCAGCTTACAACTAGCGGACTTCTCCTACGAGCAGTACTTC
CASSLQLADFSYEQYF
>TRBV7-2|.|TRBJ1-5|.
TGTGCCAGCAGCTTAAGGGGGAATCAGCCCCAGCATTTT
CASSLRGNQPQHF
>TRBV7-2|TRBD2|TRBJ2-7|.
TGTGCCAGCAGCTTAGTACTAGCGGGAGCATTTGCCTACGAGCAGTACTTC
CASSLVLAGAFAYEQYF
>TRBV7-2|TRBD2|TRBJ2-3|.
TGTGCCAGCAGCGGGGTGAGCGGGAATACGCAGTATTTT
CASSGVSGNTQYF
>TRBV20-1|.|TRBJ2-1|.
TGCAGTGCTAGTCCTAGGAGCTCCTACAATGAGCAGTTCTTC
CSASPRSSYNEQFF
>TRBV27|TRBD1|TRBJ1-5|.
TGTGCCAGCAGTTTAGGGACAGGGAGCAATCAGCCCCAGCATTTT
CASSLGTGSNQPQHF
>TRBV19|TRBD2|TRBJ2-3|.
TGTGCCAGTAAGGCTAGCGGGGGGGCTAATACGCAGTATTTT
CASKASGGANTQYF
>TRBV5-1|TRBD1|TRBJ1-2|.
TGCGCCAGCAGCTGGGGACAGGGTAAAAGTGTTGGCTACACCTTC
CASSWGQGKSVGYTF
>TRBV24-1|.|TRBJ2-3|.
TGTGCCACCAGTGATTTCAGCAGGTCCTCCACAGATACGCAGTATTTT
CATSDFSRSSTDTQYF
>TRBV7-2|.|TRBJ2-7|many
TGTGCCAGCAGCCGCAGGGGAGCTCAGATCGAGCAGTACTTC
CASSRRGAQIEQYF
>TRBV3-1/TRBV3-2|.|TRBJ1-1|once
TGTGCCAGCAGCCAACCGGGCACTGAAGCTTTCTTT
CASSQPGTEAFF
>TRBV27|.|TRBJ1-6|.
TGTGCCAGCAGCTACGCCTCGGGACTCGGGAATTCACCCCTCCACTTT
CASSYASGLGNSPLHF
>TRBV28|TRBD1|TRBJ2-4|.
TGTGCCAGCAGTTCGGGACAGCCCAAAAACATTCAGTACTTC
CASSSGQPKNIQYF
>TRBV5-8|.|TRBJ1-6|.
TGTGCCAGCAGTTCCGATCGGAATTCACCCCTCCACTTT
CASSSDRNSPLHF
>TRBV7-9|.|TRBJ2-1|.
TGTGCCAGCAGCTTTTCCACGACAGCCCCGAATATAAATGAGCAGTTCTTC
CASSFSTTAPNINEQFF
>TRBV18|TRBD2|TRBJ2-2|.
TGTGCCAGCTCACCAGATAGCGGGAGGGCCACCGGGGAGCTGTTTTTT
CASSPDSGRATGELFF
>TRBV3-1/TRBV3-2|TRBD1|TRBJ1-1|once
TGTGCCAGCAGCCAAGGGCAGGGGGACACTGAAGCTTTCTTT
CASSQGQGDTEAFF
>TRBV6-1|.|TRBJ1-2|.
TGTGCCAGCAGTGAAGGGGGAGGGATTTATGGCTACACCTTC
CASSEGGGIYGYTF
>TRBV19|.|TRBJ1-3|.
TGTGCCAGTAGTATTTCGTTTGGAAACACCATATATTTT
CASSISFGNTIYF
>TRBV18|TRBD2|TRBJ2-1|.
TGTGCCAGCTCACCGACTAGCGGGGAGTCGTACAATGAGCAGTTCTTC
CASSPTSGESYNEQFF
>TRBV4-2|TRBD2|TRBJ2-1|.
TGTGCCAGCAGCCAAGATTCTAGCGGGATCTACAATGAGCAGTTCTTC
CASSQDSSGIYNEQFF
>TRBV12-1|.|TRBJ1-6|.
TGTGCCAGCAGCCCAACGGCGGGGGGTTCACCCCTCCACTTT
CASSPTAGGSPLHF